This T cell receptor beta chain was documented in a study of blood T cell repertoires in COVID-19. Generated by immunoSEQ multiplex PCR, the TCRdb table keeps only in-frame clones and is missing some. The repertoire consists of some 45,000 clones, with roughly 87% occurring once and the leading ten covering less than 20%. The CDR3 covers 16 residues. The junction had 5 bases not matched to a gene; V was cut back by 0 bases and J by 0 bases. Germline assignment: CDR1 SGHRS and CDR2 YFSETQ. V gene TRBV5-1 combines with J gene TRBJ2-5; TRBD1 matches 7 bases. The clonotype was recovered from a man aged 60 to 69 with active COVID-19. The sequenced sample consisted of peripheral blood. The CDR3 loop reads CASSLGTGSNQETQYF. The DNA for the CDR3 is TGCGCCAGCAGCTTGGGGACAGGTAGTAACCAAGAGACCCAGTACTTC. The full variable domain, its missing parts supplied by reference TRBV5-1 and TRBJ2-5, is KAGVTQTPRYLIKTRGQQVTLSCSPISGHRSVSWYQQTPGQGLQFLFEYFSETQRNKGNFPGRFSGRQFSNSRSEMNVSTLELGDSALYLCASSLGTGSNQETQYFGPGTRLLVL.